This T cell receptor beta chain was obtained from a study of blood T cells in healthy people across ages. The sample holds a few counts of this clonotype. It was with a sample-barcoded 5' primer and a J-beta primer mix that a second PCR of about 6 to 12 cycles was run. TCRdb called the 5' RACE reads again in MiXCR, with one record for every CDR3 protein. This sample has around 750,000 distinct CDR3 sequences; 50% to 65% occur once, and the top ten carry approximately 40%. V lost 11 bases to trimming and J lost 3 bases, with 16 bases between them. Germline V gene data show CDR1 as MNHEY and CDR2 as SVGAGI. The CDR3 runs to 13 residues.

This TCR was sampled from a man older than 75 in good health. The rearrangement uses TRBV6-5 and TRBJ2-5; D is unresolved. Sequencing was carried out using blood. Here the CDR3 reads CADRTNRKETQYF. In DNA, the CDR3 is TGTGCCGACCGCACTAACCGAAAAGAGACCCAGTACTTC.